This entry lists 15 T cell receptor beta chains sequenced from one sample in a study of radiotherapy plus CTLA-4 blockade in lung cancer. This table comes from immunoSEQ multiplex PCR, and its TCRdb copy is limited to in-frame clones, with some not included. The profile shows 57,000 or so clones, approximately 75% of them singletons. The specimen was peripheral blood, collected from a patient treated with radiotherapy plus ipilimumab. These TCRs come from a human donor with non-small cell lung cancer who had a complete response to radiotherapy plus ipilimumab.

The V call is TRBV5-1, the J call TRBJ1-4; 9 bases fit TRBD1. Trimming took 4 bases from V and 5 from J; bases not matched to a gene: 3. CDR3 length equals 14 residues. The germline V gene has CDR1 SGHRS and CDR2 YFSETQ. CDR3 sequence reads: CASSPGTGNEKLFF. For the CDR3, the DNA is TGCGCCAGCAGCCCAGGGACAGGGAATGAAAAACTGTTTTTT.

The chain carries TRBV9 and TRBJ2-5, with D possibly being TRBD1 (5 bases). V was pared by 0 bases and J by 7 bases, with 13 bases between. The CDR3 has 14 amino acids. Germline V gene sequence: CDR1 SGDLS, CDR2 YYNGEE. This chain's CDR3 is CASSVGTGPATQYF. As DNA, the CDR3 is TGTGCCAGCAGCGTAGGAACAGGACCGGCGACCCAGTACTTC.

The V call is TRBV11-3, the J call TRBJ1-1, with D possibly matching TRBD1 (5 bases). This CDR3 is 15 amino acids long. V lost 1 base to trimming and J lost 1 base, with 10 bases between them. Germline CDR1 SGHNT, CDR2 YENEEA. CDR3 residues: CASSLARGSNTEAFF. CDR3 coding DNA: TGTGCCAGCAGCTTAGCTCGGGGCTCGAACACTGAAGCTTTCTTT.

The chain recombines TRBV30 with TRBJ2-7; D perhaps matches TRBD2 (5 bases). Trimming took off 5 bases at V and 3 bases at J, with 8 bases between the two ends. Germline CDR1 and CDR2: GTSNPN and SVGIG (reference sequence). The CDR3 runs to 11 residues. CDR3 amino acids: CAWGRSYEQYF. The CDR3 coding sequence is TGTGCCTGGGGGAGAAGCTACGAGCAGTACTTC. The whole variable domain, remainder taken from reference TRBV30 and TRBJ2-7, is SQTIHQWPATLVQPVGSPLSLECTVEGTSNPNLYWYRQAAGRGLQLLFYSVGIGQISSEVPQNLSASRPQDRQFILSSKKLLLSDSGFYLCAWGRSYEQYFGPGTRLTVT.

The chain's CDR3 is CASSRGLAGVETQYF. CDR3 bases: TGTGCCAGTAGCCGTGGACTAGCGGGGGTGGAGACCCAGTACTTC. The V call is TRBV19, the J call TRBJ2-5, with 13 nucleotides matching TRBD2. Per germline, CDR1 LNHDA and CDR2 SQIVND (reference sequence). CDR3 length equals 15 residues. Trimming cost V 6 bases and J 5 bases; bases outside gene matches: 6.

This sequence joins TRBV19 and TRBJ1-3, with no clear D. Germline CDR1 LNHDA, CDR2 SQIVND (reference sequence). The CDR3 has 15 residues. Trimming cost V 3 bases and J 7 bases, with 16 bases left between them. CDR3 DNA sequence: TGTGCCAGTAGTATTCGGCGGGGTGAATGGAACACCATATATTTT. Protein sequence: CASSIRRGEWNTIYF.

This clone was seen only a few times. The V gene is TRBV4-1, the J gene TRBJ1-2; 9 bases are shared with TRBD1. The CDR3 runs to 14 residues. V dropped 5 bases and J dropped 7; count of bases not matched to a gene: 8. Per the germline V gene, CDR1 is MGHRA and CDR2 is YSYEKL. CDR3 DNA sequence: TGCGCCAGCAGCGAACAGGGGGCGCGTTTTGGCTACACCTTC. Its translation is CASSEQGARFGYTF.

This clone was seen once. This chain uses TRBV5-4 with TRBJ1-1; D gene unclear. Germline V lookup: CDR1 SGHNT, CDR2 YYREEE (reference sequence). Trimming took off 1 base at V and 1 base at J, with 14 bases between the two ends. The CDR3 runs 16 residues. The CDR3 coding sequence is TGTGCCAGCAGCTTGTTGACTCGGCGTGAGAACACTGAAGCTTTCTTT. Residues: CASSLLTRRENTEAFF. Full variable domain (missing parts from reference TRBV5-4 and TRBJ1-1): ETGVTQSPTHLIKTRGQQVTLRCSSQSGHNTVSWYQQALGQGPQFIFQYYREEENGRGNFPPRFSGLQFPNYSSELNVNALELDDSALYLCASSLLTRRENTEAFFGQGTRLTVV.

This clone was seen once. The rearrangement joins TRBV13 to TRBJ1-1, with a tentative D call TRBD1 (6 bases). CDR3 length equals 14 residues. Trimming shortened V by 2 bases and J by 3 bases, and 10 bases separated the two germline ends. Germline V gene lookup returns CDR1 PRHDT and CDR2 FYEKMQ (reference sequence). The DNA of the CDR3 is TGTGCCAGCAGCTTATTGAGGGGGGACACTGAAGCTTTCTTT. This sequence encodes CASSLLRGDTEAFF. Based on the CDR3 plus reference TRBV13 and TRBJ1-1, the full variable domain is AAGVIQSPRHLIKEKRETATLKCYPIPRHDTVYWYQQGPGQDPQFLISFYEKMQSDKGSIPDRFSAQQFSDYHSELNMSSLELGDSALYFCASSLLRGDTEAFFGQGTRLTVV.

The chain joins TRBV15 to TRBJ1-5; the match to TRBD1 covers 10 bases. J lost 0 bases, V lost 1 base, and 6 bases had no gene match. Looked up from germline, CDR1 is LNHNV and CDR2 is YYDKDF (reference sequence). The CDR3 contains 18 residues. The CDR3 DNA sequence: TGTGCCACCAGCAGAGGAGGGACAGGGGAATATAGCAATCAGCCCCAGCATTTT. It translates to CATSRGGTGEYSNQPQHF. Looking up the rest from reference TRBV15 and TRBJ1-5 gives the full variable domain: DAMVIQNPRYQVTQFGKPVTLSCSQTLNHNVMYWYQQKSSQAPKLLFHYYDKDFNNEADTPDNFQSRRPNTSFCFLDIRSPGLGDTAMYLCATSRGGTGEYSNQPQHFGDGTRLSIL.

The chain is built from TRBV7-2 and TRBJ1-2; 7 bases match TRBD1. The CDR3 is made up of 15 amino acids. In germline, CDR1 is SGHTA, CDR2 FQGNSA. Losses at the gene ends were 0 bases for V and 2 bases for J; bases not matched to a gene: 3. This CDR3 is CASSLAGGQNYGYTF. In nucleotides, the CDR3 is TGTGCCAGCAGCTTAGCGGGGGGACAGAACTATGGCTACACCTTC. Full variable domain (outside the CDR3, taken from reference TRBV7-2 and TRBJ1-2): GAGVSQSPSNKVTEKGKDVELRCDPISGHTALYWYRQSLGQGLEFLIYFQGNSAPDKSGLPSDRFSAERTGGSVSTLTIQRTQQEDSAVYLCASSLAGGQNYGYTFGSGTRLTVV.

This clone has just a few counts. V usage is TRBV2 and J usage is TRBJ2-1, with TRBD1 matching 9 bases. Germline V gives CDR1 SNHLY, CDR2 FYNNEI. This CDR3 is 12 amino acids long. With V trimmed by 3 bases and J by 9 bases, 0 bases remained unmatched. Written as DNA, the CDR3 is TGTGCCAGCAGTGAGGACAGGGGTGAGCAGTTCTTC. Translation: CASSEDRGEQFF.

The chain recombines TRBV7-2 with TRBJ2-7; unclear D gene. Germline CDR1 is SGHTA and CDR2 is FQGNSA. Trimming stripped 4 bases from V and 3 bases from J, with 7 bases between. This CDR3 is built from 12 residues. Here the CDR3 reads CASSYDSYEQYF. CDR3 bases: TGTGCCAGCAGCTACGATAGCTACGAGCAGTACTTC. The full variable domain, completed using reference TRBV7-2 and TRBJ2-7, is GAGVSQSPSNKVTEKGKDVELRCDPISGHTALYWYRQSLGQGLEFLIYFQGNSAPDKSGLPSDRFSAERTGGSVSTLTIQRTQQEDSAVYLCASSYDSYEQYFGPGTRLTVT.

This clone was seen a single time. The chain couples TRBV6-5 to TRBJ1-3, with D unresolved. The CDR3 is made up of 15 amino acids. V lost 6 bases and J lost 0, with 12 bases in between. Germline CDR1 is MNHEY and CDR2 is SVGAGI. The CDR3 region has the DNA TGTGCCAGCAGACCCCCGGCGGGCTCTGGAAACACCATATATTTT. This codes for CASRPPAGSGNTIYF.

V and J are TRBV10-3 and TRBJ2-1, with TRBD2 identical over 16 bases. The CDR3 totals 18 residues. V gave up 6 bases and J gave up 6 bases; unmatched junction bases: 11. The V gene's germline CDR1 is ENHRY and CDR2 SYGVKD. The CDR3, as DNA: TGTGCCATCAGGGAGGGACTAGCGGGAGGGCCACGAGGCAATGAGCAGTTCTTC. This sequence encodes CAIREGLAGGPRGNEQFF.